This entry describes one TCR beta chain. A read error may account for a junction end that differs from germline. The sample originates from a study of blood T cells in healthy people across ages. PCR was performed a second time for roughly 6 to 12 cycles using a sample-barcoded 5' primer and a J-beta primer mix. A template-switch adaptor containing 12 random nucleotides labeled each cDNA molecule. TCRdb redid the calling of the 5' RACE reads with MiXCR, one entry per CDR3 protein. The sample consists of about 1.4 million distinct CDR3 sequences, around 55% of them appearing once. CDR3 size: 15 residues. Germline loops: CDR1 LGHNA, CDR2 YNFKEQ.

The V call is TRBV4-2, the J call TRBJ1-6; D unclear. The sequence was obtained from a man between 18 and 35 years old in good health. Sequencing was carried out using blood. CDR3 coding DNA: TGTGTCAGCAGCCAAGATGGAAGACCGGGTTCACCCCTCCACTTT. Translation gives CVSSQDGRPGSPLHF.